A single sample gave rise to the 28 T cell receptor beta chains below, sequenced in a study of blood T cell repertoires in COVID-19. Method: immunoSEQ multiplex PCR; TCRdb's copy keeps in-frame clones and lacks some. There are roughly 26,000 clones in the sample; roughly 88% occur only once, and about 16% lies in the top ten. Material: peripheral blood. The receptors derive from a man in his 70s with acute or convalescent COVID-19.

The chain couples TRBV19 to TRBJ1-1; D may be TRBD1 (6 bases). Germline-derived CDR1 and CDR2 are LNHDA and SQIVND (reference sequence). V lost 4 bases to trimming and J lost 2 bases, with 20 bases between them. This CDR3 spans 17 amino acids. The CDR3 DNA follows: TGTGCCAGTAGTAAAGTCGGCGGTAACAGGGTAAACACTGAAGCTTTCTTT. Residues: CASSKVGGNRVNTEAFF.

The DNA for the CDR3 is TGTGCCAGCTCACCAAGGACAGGGCCGAACACTGAAGCTTTCTTT. Translating it yields CASSPRTGPNTEAFF. The rearrangement uses TRBV18 and TRBJ1-1; TRBD1 agrees at 8 bases. The CDR3 loop spans 15 amino acids. Germline trimming cut 2 bases from V and 1 base from J; bases unmatched to any gene: 3. Germline CDR1 is KGHSH and CDR2 is LQKENI.

CDR3 loop: CASSIYETGGEFF. CDR3 in DNA: TGTGCCAGTAGTATATACGAGACGGGAGGTGAGTTCTTC. V usage is TRBV19 and J usage is TRBJ2-1; TRBD2 matches at 7 bases. V lost 2 bases to trimming and J lost 14 bases; unmatched junction nucleotides: 9. The CDR3 has 13 amino acids. Looked up from germline, CDR1 is LNHDA and CDR2 is SQIVND (reference sequence).

The chain has TRBV5-4 and TRBJ2-7, with D tentatively TRBD1 (5 bases). Looked up from germline, CDR1 is SGHNT and CDR2 is YYREEE (reference sequence). Trimming removed 0 bases from V and 3 bases from J, with 7 bases in between. CDR3 length: 13 residues. The DNA of the CDR3 is TGTGCCAGCAGCTTGGGACAGCTCTACGAGCAGTACTTC. It yields the protein CASSLGQLYEQYF.

The rearrangement uses TRBV3-1 (or the pseudogene TRBV3-2) and TRBJ1-1; tentative D call: TRBD1 (6 bases). CDR3 size: 13 residues. The germline gives CDR1 LGHDT, CDR2 YNNKEL (reference sequence). The V gene lost 3 bases and the J gene lost 3 bases, with 8 bases spanning the gap. The CDR3 DNA reads as TGTGCCAGCAGCCAGGGGGCGCACACTGAAGCTTTCTTT. It is translated as CASSQGAHTEAFF.

The rearrangement joins TRBV28 to TRBJ1-5, with 10 bases matching TRBD1. The V gene end was trimmed by 6 bases and the J gene end by 3 bases; junction bases not matched to a gene: 8. CDR1 is MDHEN, CDR2 SYDVKM, per germline. The CDR3 runs 16 residues. CDR3 residues: CASRPRQGANNQPQHF. The CDR3 DNA is TGTGCCAGCAGACCACGACAGGGGGCGAACAATCAGCCCCAGCATTTT. The full variable domain, its missing parts supplied by reference TRBV28 and TRBJ1-5, is DVKVTQSSRYLVKRTGEKVFLECVQDMDHENMFWYRQDPGLGLRLIYFSYDVKMKEKGDIPEGYSVSREKKERFSLILESASTNQTSMYLCASRPRQGANNQPQHFGDGTRLSIL.

The chain couples TRBV7-9 to TRBJ1-2, with D unclear. V lost 3 bases and J 0 bases, leaving 14 bases between the germline ends. Germline V gives CDR1 SEHNR, CDR2 FQNEAQ (reference sequence). The CDR3 is made up of 16 amino acids. The CDR3 protein is CASSFPPAVANYGYTF. CDR3 nucleotides: TGTGCCAGCAGCTTCCCTCCCGCGGTTGCTAACTATGGCTACACCTTC.

The chain recombines TRBV18 with TRBJ1-2; D is perhaps TRBD1 (6 bases). This CDR3 region has 16 residues. CDR1 and CDR2 (germline): KGHSH, LQKENI. V shed 0 bases and J shed 8 bases, with 19 bases lying between them. CDR3: CASSPPPGGRLGGYTF. In nucleotides, the CDR3 is TGTGCCAGCTCACCACCGCCGGGGGGGCGACTTGGAGGCTACACCTTC.

This rearrangement joins TRBV6-2 or TRBV6-3 to TRBJ2-7; TRBD1 matches at 8 bases. There are 16 residues in the CDR3. The V gene end was trimmed by 2 bases and the J gene end by 2 bases; junction bases not matched to a gene: 8. From germline, CDR1 is MNHEY and CDR2 SVGEGT. Here the CDR3 DNA reads TGTGCCAGCAGTTACCGGCTGGCAGGGGGCACCTACGAGCAGTACTTC. It specifies CASSYRLAGGTYEQYF.

The chain carries TRBV6-2 or TRBV6-3 and TRBJ2-3, with D possibly matching TRBD1 (7 bases). The CDR3 is 15 residues long. With 5 bases removed from V and 0 bases from J, the gap between germline ends came to 12 bases. Germline assignment: CDR1 MNHEY and CDR2 SVGEGT. CDR3 bases: TGTGCCAGCAGTCTGGAGGGGGCTAGCACAGATACGCAGTATTTT. Residues: CASSLEGASTDTQYF.

The V call is TRBV19, the J call TRBJ1-1, with 8 bases aligning to TRBD1. J gave up 4 bases and V 7 bases, and 8 bases lay outside the gene matches. The germline CDR1 and CDR2 sequences are LNHDA and SQIVND (reference sequence). The CDR3 runs 14 residues. The chain's CDR3 is CASNPGGSFTEAFF. The CDR3 region has the DNA TGTGCCAGTAACCCAGGGGGCTCGTTCACTGAAGCTTTCTTT.

CDR3 residues: CASSTVFNQPQHF. Written as DNA, the CDR3 is TGTGCCAGCAGTACTGTGTTCAATCAGCCCCAGCATTTT. J is TRBJ1-5 and V is TRBV27; no definite D call. CDR1 is MNHEY and CDR2 is SMNVEV in the germline V gene (reference sequence). With 5 bases removed from V and 3 bases from J, the gap between germline ends came to 8 bases. The CDR3 covers 13 residues.

The chain carries TRBV7-3 and TRBJ1-5; D remains ambiguous. The V end was cut by 4 bases, the J end by 4 bases, with 8 bases between. Germline V gene lookup returns CDR1 SGHTA and CDR2 FQGTGA. This CDR3 contains 13 residues. The CDR3 region has the DNA TGTGCCAGCAGCTCAGAAAGAAATCAGCCCCAGCATTTT. Translated: CASSSERNQPQHF.

CDR3 DNA: TGTGCCAGCAGCTTAGACAGACGGCAGGGGGATGGCTACACCTTC. It is translated as CASSLDRRQGDGYTF. The chain uses TRBV11-2 and TRBJ1-2; 7 nucleotides align to TRBD1. The CDR3 is made up of 15 amino acids. Looked up from germline, CDR1 is SGHAT and CDR2 is FQNNGV. The trim removed 0 bases at V and 6 bases at J, leaving 7 bases unmatched.

The J gene is TRBJ2-2, the V gene TRBV5-1; D may be TRBD1 (5 bases). The V and J ends lost 7 bases and 4 bases respectively, with 11 bases between them. This CDR3 contains 13 residues. CDR1 SGHRS and CDR2 YFSETQ come from the germline V gene. The CDR3, as DNA: TGCGCCAGCGGGGCTAGGAGCACCGGGGAGCTGTTTTTT. The encoded protein is CASGARSTGELFF.

This clone qualifies as large. Distinct nucleotide sequences in the sample also encode this CDR3. The chain carries TRBV9 and TRBJ2-5; perhaps TRBD2 as D (7 bases). V was shortened by 10 bases and J by 1 base, with 20 bases between the two germline ends. Germline V gene lookup returns CDR1 SGDLS and CDR2 YYNGEE. This CDR3 spans 15 amino acids. The CDR3 loop reads CARRGGGGPQETQYF. The CDR3 DNA is TGTGCCCGCCGCGGAGGGGGGGGGCCCCAAGAGACCCAGTACTTC.

This clone appeared a few times. The chain combines TRBV18 with TRBJ1-1; D is perhaps TRBD1 (5 bases). Germline assignment: CDR1 KGHSH and CDR2 LQKENI. This CDR3 contains 12 residues. Trimming took 5 bases from V and 7 from J, leaving 11 bases between them. In nucleotides, the CDR3 is TGTGCCAGCTCAGGAGGGGTTGATGAAGCTTTCTTT. Residues: CASSGGVDEAFF. Supplemented by reference TRBV18 and TRBJ1-1, the full variable domain reads NAGVMQNPRHLVRRRGQEARLRCSPMKGHSHVYWYRQLPEEGLKFMVYLQKENIIDESGMPKERFSAEFPKEGPSILRIQQVVRGDSAAYFCASSGGVDEAFFGQGTRLTVV.

The chain recombines TRBV7-9 with TRBJ1-6, with 7 bases aligning to TRBD1. The germline CDR1 and CDR2 sequences are SEHNR and FQNEAQ (reference sequence). V lost 6 bases and J lost 13; bases outside the gene matches: 12. This CDR3 contains 14 residues. The CDR3 DNA reads as TGTGCCAGCAGGCCCGACAGGGAATCCGCTCCCCTCCACTTT. Its protein product is CASRPDRESAPLHF.

This sequence joins TRBV7-6 and TRBJ2-7, with a possible D match to TRBD2 (5 bases). There are 14 residues in the CDR3. V lost 4 bases and J 3 bases, leaving 13 bases between the germline ends. Germline-derived CDR1 and CDR2 are SGHVS and FNYEAQ. The CDR3 is CASSSSGGFYEQYF. In DNA form, the CDR3 reads TGTGCCAGCAGCTCGAGCGGCGGTTTCTACGAGCAGTACTTC.

This clone was detected only once. The rearrangement links TRBV5-1 to TRBJ2-7; 10 bases line up with TRBD1. Germline V gene lookup returns CDR1 SGHRS and CDR2 YFSETQ. The junction had 10 bases not matched to a gene; V was cut back by 4 bases and J by 6 bases. The CDR3 is 15 amino acids. This CDR3 reads CASSHPPGQGSEQYF. The CDR3 nucleotides read TGCGCCAGCAGCCACCCACCGGGACAGGGGAGCGAGCAGTACTTC.

This clone is a singleton in its sample. V is TRBV9 and J is TRBJ1-3; the D gene is possibly TRBD1 (5 bases). Looked up from germline, CDR1 is SGDLS and CDR2 is YYNGEE. The CDR3 is 14 residues long. V shed 1 base and J shed 2 bases, with 7 bases lying between them. CDR3 residues: CASSVRGTGNTIYF. The DNA of the CDR3 is TGTGCCAGCAGCGTACGGGGGACTGGAAACACCATATATTTT.

This sequence joins TRBV18 and TRBJ1-1; D may be TRBD1 (6 bases). The CDR3 length is 13 residues. Trimming removed 6 bases at V and 6 bases at J, with 14 bases between. Germline CDR1 KGHSH, CDR2 LQKENI. The CDR3 here is CASSGAPMAEAFF. As DNA, the CDR3 is TGTGCCAGCTCGGGGGCTCCGATGGCTGAAGCTTTCTTT.

V is TRBV7-2 and J is TRBJ2-5; tentative D call: TRBD1 (5 bases). With 6 bases removed from V and 4 bases from J, the gap between germline ends came to 15 bases. This CDR3 has 14 amino acids. From germline, CDR1 is SGHTA and CDR2 FQGNSA. CDR3 nucleotide sequence: TGTGCCAGCAGTTTCAGGGTGGGTGGAGAGACCCAGTACTTC. Its protein product is CASSFRVGGETQYF.

This chain uses TRBV7-2 with TRBJ2-1; weak D call: TRBD1 (5 bases). The CDR3 runs to 15 residues. Germline values: CDR1 SGHTA, CDR2 FQGNSA. V lost 4 bases and J 4 bases, leaving 14 bases between the germline ends. CDR3 nucleotide sequence: TGTGCCAGCAGCTGGGGCCCTGTCCGTTACAATGAGCAGTTCTTC. Encoded protein: CASSWGPVRYNEQFF.

The J gene is TRBJ2-7, the V gene TRBV3-1 (or the pseudogene TRBV3-2); 7 bases map to TRBD1. CDR1 is LGHDT and CDR2 is YNNKEL in the germline V gene (reference sequence). Germline trimming cut 1 base from V and 3 bases from J; bases unmatched to any gene: 12. This CDR3 has 17 residues. The CDR3 protein is CASSQGLVRAGGYEQYF. The CDR3 region has the DNA TGTGCCAGCAGCCAAGGTTTGGTTAGGGCAGGGGGCTACGAGCAGTACTTC.

V gene TRBV2 combines with J gene TRBJ1-4, with 8 nucleotides matching TRBD1. Germline V gene data show CDR1 as SNHLY and CDR2 as FYNNEI. V lost 6 bases to trimming and J lost 9 bases; unmatched junction nucleotides: 9. The CDR3 is 14 residues long. CDR3 loop: CASSSGGAGKKLFF. The CDR3 nucleotides are TGTGCCAGCAGCTCAGGGGGCGCTGGGAAAAAACTGTTTTTT.

The V gene is TRBV9, the J gene TRBJ2-1, with D tentatively TRBD2 (6 bases). The CDR3 spans 14 residues. Germline V gene lookup returns CDR1 SGDLS and CDR2 YYNGEE. V lost 3 bases, J lost 7 bases, and 14 bases lay in between. CDR3 loop: CASSGQPGGNEQFF. The CDR3 DNA reads as TGTGCCAGCAGCGGTCAGCCCGGAGGGAATGAGCAGTTCTTC.

The genes are TRBV4-3 and TRBJ2-2; the match to TRBD1 covers 11 bases. The CDR3 sequence is 19 residues long. V shed 4 bases, J shed 7 bases, and the junction held 17 bases outside the gene matches. Germline CDR1 LGHNA, CDR2 YSLEER. The DNA for the CDR3 is TGCGCCAGCAGCCCAGGGACAGGGGGACCTCCTCACGTCTACGGGGAGCTGTTTTTT. Translation: CASSPGTGGPPHVYGELFF.